This TCR beta chain appears in the sequencing data of a study of T cell responses to AZD1222 COVID-19 vaccine. The study pooled second doses at about 4 or about 12 weeks. The CDR3 has 17 residues. Germline CDR1 and CDR2: SGHTA and FQGTGA. Trimming removed 5 bases from V and 4 bases from J, with 21 bases in between. Method: immunoSEQ multiplex PCR; TCRdb's copy keeps in-frame clones and lacks some. The sample has about 82,000 clones; 83% are singletons. Study results and caveats: A mostly white British donor set with more females was recruited, and clonal diversity was possibly underestimated.

Note on this clone: Its antigen is not known.

The input for sequencing was peripheral blood, taken 28 days after the second AZD1222 dose. This TCR was recovered from an adult who received the AZD1222 COVID-19 vaccine. The rearrangement uses TRBV7-3 and TRBJ2-1; D call uncertain. DNA of the CDR3: TGTGCCAGCAGCCCACAACCGGCACCCCGGCCTTACAATGAGCAGTTCTTC. Protein: CASSPQPAPRPYNEQFF.